This TCR beta chain was obtained from a study of identical twins. CDR1 and CDR2 from the germline V gene are DFQATT and SNEGSKA (reference sequence). This CDR3 contains 13 residues. V lost 2 bases, J lost 0 bases, and 8 bases lay in between. Unique molecular identifiers were present on the cDNA, and a universal primer site came from template switching. TCRdb independently ran MiXCR on the 5' RACE reads; one entry per CDR3 protein. Here the sample spans under 1 million distinct CDR3 sequences, about 12% being singletons. Separately, the same data were catalogued under a study of yellow fever vaccine responses in identical twins.

This sequence originates from a woman under 30 in good health. V gene TRBV20-1 combines with J gene TRBJ2-7, with D uncertain. Specimen: PBMCs. In DNA form, the CDR3 reads TGCAGTGCTAGACCCCTGAGCTCCTACGAGCAGTACTTC. As protein: CSARPLSSYEQYF.